This is a list of T cell receptor beta chains from one sample in a study of blood T cells in healthy people across ages. TCRdb used MiXCR to reprocess the 5' RACE reads, holding one entry per CDR3 protein. The sample records 450,000 to 700,000 distinct CDR3 sequences, 25% to 30% being singletons. Sequenced material: blood. These receptors were taken from a woman in her seventies in good health. Both conserved end residues are part of each CDR3. Each record gives: clone size, J gene, V gene, D gene, CDR3 protein, CDR3 DNA. D genes are given only for firm matches. Size tells how often a clone was seen (once, few, many) or the class of an expanded clone, and some rows leave it out.

>few|TRBJ1-5|TRBV4-2|-
CASSQDTLQPQHF
TGTGCCAGCAGCCAAGATACCCTTCAGCCCCAGCATTTT
>once|TRBJ2-3|TRBV5-1|-
CASSIGRTDTQYF
TGCGCCAGCAGCATCGGACGGACAGATACGCAGTATTTT
>-|TRBJ2-7|TRBV27|-
CASSPAGAGRFYEQYF
TGTGCCAGCAGTCCCGCCGGAGCAGGGCGTTTCTACGAGCAGTACTTC
>few|TRBJ2-1|TRBV18|-
CASSPRDYEQFF
TGTGCCAGCTCACCCAGGGACTATGAGCAGTTCTTC
>-|TRBJ2-5|TRBV5-1|TRBD2
CASTPFGTSGKETQYF
TGCGCCAGCACCCCTTTTGGGACTAGCGGAAAAGAGACCCAGTACTTC
>few|TRBJ2-2|TRBV19|TRBD1
CASKRGPRDTGELFF
TGTGCCAGTAAAAGGGGGCCCCGCGACACCGGGGAGCTGTTTTTT
>few|TRBJ2-7|TRBV6-2/TRBV6-3|-
CASSSHANEQYF
TGTGCCAGCAGTTCCCATGCCAACGAGCAGTACTTC
>-|TRBJ2-5|TRBV29-1|-
CSVVTPDPRFQYF
TGCAGCGTCGTAACACCCGACCCAAGATTCCAGTACTTC
>few|TRBJ2-5|TRBV20-1|TRBD2
CSVVTSGGPEETQYF
TGCAGTGTTGTGACTAGCGGGGGGCCCGAAGAGACCCAGTACTTC
>few|TRBJ2-5|TRBV29-1|TRBD1
CSVEFDTGQQETQYF
TGCAGCGTTGAATTTGATACGGGACAGCAAGAGACCCAGTACTTC
>few|TRBJ1-1|TRBV29-1|TRBD1
CSVLTGKNTEAFF
TGCAGCGTGCTGACAGGGAAGAACACTGAAGCTTTCTTT
>-|TRBJ2-2|TRBV4-2|-
CASSQESGATGELFF
TGTGCCAGCAGCCAAGAGAGCGGAGCGACCGGGGAGCTGTTTTTT
>-|TRBJ2-1|TRBV5-1|-
CASRSGENNEQFF
TGCGCCAGCAGAAGTGGGGAAAACAATGAGCAGTTCTTC
>-|TRBJ2-1|TRBV6-2/TRBV6-3|-
CASSSSALNEQFF
TGTGCCAGCAGTTCTAGCGCCCTCAATGAGCAGTTCTTC
>-|TRBJ2-5|TRBV9|-
CASSVGGGTKETQYF
TGTGCCAGCAGCGTGGGGGGCGGGACCAAAGAGACCCAGTACTTC
>few|TRBJ1-5|TRBV15|-
CATGWPNQPQHF
TGTGCCACCGGTTGGCCTAATCAGCCCCAGCATTTT
>-|TRBJ2-1|TRBV25-1|-
CASSEQWGGGGAYNEQFF
TGTGCCAGCAGTGAACAATGGGGCGGAGGGGGGGCTTACAATGAGCAGTTCTTC
>few|TRBJ1-4|TRBV5-1|-
CASSLVSAATNEKLFF
TGCGCCAGCAGCTTGGTTTCAGCCGCAACTAATGAAAAACTGTTTTTT
>few|TRBJ1-4|TRBV7-9|-
CASSFKFSVATSEKLFF
TGTGCCAGCAGCTTCAAGTTTTCGGTTGCAACTAGTGAAAAACTGTTTTTT
>few|TRBJ2-7|TRBV29-1|TRBD1
CSGRQGGYEQYF
TGCAGCGGGAGACAGGGTGGCTACGAGCAGTACTTC
>-|TRBJ2-2|TRBV7-2|-
CASSLRQGGPPKSGELFF
TGTGCCAGCAGCTTACGTCAAGGGGGGCCCCCTAAGTCCGGGGAGCTGTTTTTT
>-|TRBJ1-1|TRBV20-1|-
CSARGLGDTEAFF
TGCAGTGCTAGGGGTTTGGGCGACACTGAAGCTTTCTTT
>few|TRBJ2-7|TRBV28|TRBD1
CATVTGGLNEQYF
TGTGCCACCGTGACAGGGGGTCTCAACGAGCAGTACTTC
>once|TRBJ1-2|TRBV28|-
CASSLAGTEINYGYTF
TGTGCCAGCAGTTTGGCCGGAACCGAAATTAACTATGGCTACACCTTC
>few|TRBJ1-5|TRBV5-1|-
CASSPSAGNAAQHF
TGCGCCAGCAGCCCGTCCGCAGGTAATGCTGCCCAGCATTTT
>-|TRBJ2-1|TRBV5-1|TRBD2
CASRRGGGEGQFF
TGCGCCAGCAGACGAGGCGGGGGAGAGGGGCAGTTCTTC
>many|TRBJ2-2|TRBV7-2|TRBD1
CASSHPGQGKSKNTGELFF
TGTGCCAGCAGCCATCCGGGACAGGGGAAGTCCAAGAACACCGGGGAGCTGTTTTTT
>few|TRBJ2-1|TRBV29-1|TRBD1
CSAGQGADNERFF
TGCAGCGCGGGACAGGGGGCTGACAATGAGCGGTTCTTC
>-|TRBJ2-3|TRBV29-1|-
CSVQGPDTQYF
TGCAGCGTTCAAGGGCCAGATACGCAGTATTTT
>-|TRBJ1-1|TRBV28|TRBD1
CASSLVMTGRNTEAFF
TGTGCCAGCAGTTTAGTGATGACAGGGAGGAACACTGAAGCTTTCTTT
>-|TRBJ2-1|TRBV12-3/TRBV12-4|-
CASSFHGGEQFF
TGTGCCAGCAGTTTTCATGGCGGTGAGCAGTTCTTC
>-|TRBJ1-1|TRBV18|-
CASDLGDTEAFF
TGTGCCAGCGACCTGGGGGACACTGAAGCTTTCTTT
>-|TRBJ1-2|TRBV7-2|-
CASSPNRGNGYTF
TGTGCCAGCAGTCCGAACCGGGGAAATGGCTACACCTTC
>-|TRBJ1-4|TRBV24-1|-
CATSDPTGPDEKLFF
TGTGCCACCAGTGACCCGACAGGACCGGATGAAAAACTGTTTTTT
>-|TRBJ2-1|TRBV6-1|-
CASRVAPEQFF
TGTGCCAGCAGAGTAGCACCTGAGCAGTTCTTC
>few|TRBJ1-1|TRBV5-1|-
CASRLRGKNTEAFF
TGCGCCAGCAGGTTGAGGGGTAAGAACACTGAAGCTTTCTTT
>few|TRBJ2-3|TRBV4-2|-
CASRTRGTSDTQYF
TGTGCCAGCAGAACTAGAGGAACGTCCGATACGCAGTATTTT
>few|TRBJ2-5|TRBV6-2/TRBV6-3|-
CASSYSPTARTQYF
TGTGCCAGCAGTTACTCCCCCACGGCGAGGACCCAGTACTTC
>few|TRBJ2-7|TRBV7-2|TRBD2
CASSLVTGGNYEQYF
TGTGCCAGCAGCTTAGTTACGGGGGGGAACTACGAGCAGTACTTC
>-|TRBJ2-3|TRBV6-1|-
CAGEQETTDTQYF
TGTGCCGGCGAACAGGAGACCACAGATACGCAGTATTTT
>-|TRBJ2-5|TRBV7-2|-
CASSLAAGPAETQYF
TGTGCCAGCAGCTTAGCGGCGGGGCCGGCAGAGACCCAGTACTTC
>few|TRBJ2-7|TRBV4-2|TRBD1
CASSQALGQGGSEQYF
TGTGCCAGCAGCCAAGCCCTGGGACAGGGTGGAAGCGAGCAGTACTTC
>-|TRBJ1-2|TRBV7-9|-
CAGSLLRTVTDYGYTF
TGTGCCGGCAGCTTACTCCGGACAGTTACCGACTATGGCTACACCTTC
>-|TRBJ2-1|TRBV3-1|-
CASSQVLSDLTQFF
TGTGCCAGCAGCCAAGTGCTTTCGGATTTAACCCAGTTCTTC
>few|TRBJ2-1|TRBV5-8|-
CASSYQSQSYNEQFF
TGTGCCAGCAGTTATCAGAGCCAGTCCTACAATGAGCAGTTCTTC
>-|TRBJ1-5|TRBV6-2/TRBV6-3|-
CASQGHFGNQPQHF
TGTGCCAGCCAAGGACACTTCGGCAATCAGCCCCAGCATTTT
>-|TRBJ1-1|TRBV12-3/TRBV12-4|TRBD1
CASTLMTGGTEAFF
TGTGCCAGCACCCTTATGACAGGGGGCACTGAAGCTTTCTTT
>-|TRBJ1-2|TRBV28|-
CASSLVGAYGYTF
TGTGCCAGCAGTTTAGTAGGGGCCTATGGCTACACCTTC
>-|TRBJ1-5|TRBV19|TRBD1
CASSNGQGHGQPQHF
TGTGCCAGTAGTAACGGACAGGGGCATGGTCAGCCCCAGCATTTT
>few|TRBJ1-1|TRBV6-1|-
CASSEWSRATEAFF
TGTGCCAGCAGTGAATGGTCCCGGGCCACTGAAGCTTTCTTT